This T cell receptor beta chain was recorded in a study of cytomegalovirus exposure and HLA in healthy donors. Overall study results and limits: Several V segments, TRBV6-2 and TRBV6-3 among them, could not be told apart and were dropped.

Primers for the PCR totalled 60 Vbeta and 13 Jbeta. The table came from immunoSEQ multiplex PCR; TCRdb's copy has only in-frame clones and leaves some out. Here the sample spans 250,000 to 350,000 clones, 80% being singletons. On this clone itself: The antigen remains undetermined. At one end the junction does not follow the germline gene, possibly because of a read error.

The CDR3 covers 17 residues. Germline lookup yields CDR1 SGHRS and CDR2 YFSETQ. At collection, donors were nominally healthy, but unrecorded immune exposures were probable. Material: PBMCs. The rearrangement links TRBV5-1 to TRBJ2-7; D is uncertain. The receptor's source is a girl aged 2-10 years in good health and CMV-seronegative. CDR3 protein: CASSFTTRAARLYKQYF. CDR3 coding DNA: TGCGCCAGCAGCTTTACAACACGCGCCGCCAGACTCTACAAGCAGTACTTC.